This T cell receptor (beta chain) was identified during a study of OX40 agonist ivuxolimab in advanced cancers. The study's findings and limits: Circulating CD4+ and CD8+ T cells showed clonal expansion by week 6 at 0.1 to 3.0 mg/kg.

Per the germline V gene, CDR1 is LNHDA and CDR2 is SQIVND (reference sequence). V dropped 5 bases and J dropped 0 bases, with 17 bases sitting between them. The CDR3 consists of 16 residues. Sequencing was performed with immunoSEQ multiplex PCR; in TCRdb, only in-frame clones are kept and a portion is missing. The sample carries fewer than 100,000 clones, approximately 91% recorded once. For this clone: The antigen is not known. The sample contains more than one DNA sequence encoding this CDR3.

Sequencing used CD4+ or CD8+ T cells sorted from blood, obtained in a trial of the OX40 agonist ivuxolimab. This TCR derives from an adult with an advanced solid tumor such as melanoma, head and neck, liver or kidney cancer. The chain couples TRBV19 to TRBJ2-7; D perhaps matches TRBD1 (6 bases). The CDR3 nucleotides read TGTGCCAGTAGTCCGCAGACAGGACTTAGCTCCTACGAGCAGTACTTC. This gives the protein CASSPQTGLSSYEQYF.